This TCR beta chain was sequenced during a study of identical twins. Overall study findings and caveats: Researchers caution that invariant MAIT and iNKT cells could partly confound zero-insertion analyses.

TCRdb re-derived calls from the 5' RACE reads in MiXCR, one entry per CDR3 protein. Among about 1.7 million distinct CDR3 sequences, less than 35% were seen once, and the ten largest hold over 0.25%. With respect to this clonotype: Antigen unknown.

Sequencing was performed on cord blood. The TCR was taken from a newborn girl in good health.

The DNA for the CDR3 is TGTGCCAGCACCATGGGCTCCTACGAGCAGTACTTC. It yields the protein CASTMGSYEQYF. V usage is TRBV21-1 and J usage is TRBJ2-7. TRBV21-1 is deemed a pseudogene. This CDR3 has 12 residues.